The 9 T cell receptor beta chains below were found in one sample sequenced in a study of T cell responses to AZD1222 COVID-19 vaccine. The repertoire was sequenced with immunoSEQ multiplex PCR; TCRdb's copy has only in-frame clones and lacks some. The repertoire holds over 65,000 clones, with more than 70% as singletons. The sample in question was peripheral blood, obtained 28 days after the second AZD1222 dose. The receptors here all came from an adult who received the AZD1222 COVID-19 vaccine.

This chain joins TRBV27 and TRBJ2-7; D is uncertain. CDR1 is MNHEY and CDR2 is SMNVEV in the germline V gene (reference sequence). V dropped 1 base and J dropped 7 bases, with 14 bases sitting between them. The CDR3 has 14 residues. CDR3 sequence (DNA): TGTGCCAGCAGTTTATATCCACAAAGATGGGAGCAGTACTTC. Its translation is CASSLYPQRWEQYF.

The chain combines TRBV28 with TRBJ2-1, with 9 bases lining up with TRBD1. J was trimmed by 4 bases and V by 5 bases; bases with no gene match: 9. The germline gives CDR1 MDHEN, CDR2 SYDVKM. CDR3 length: 16 residues. The CDR3, as DNA: TGTGCCAGCAGTCGAAGGACAGGGGAAATGTACAATGAGCAGTTCTTC. It yields the protein CASSRRTGEMYNEQFF. The full variable domain, rest sourced from reference TRBV28 and TRBJ2-1, is DVKVTQSSRYLVKRTGEKVFLECVQDMDHENMFWYRQDPGLGLRLIYFSYDVKMKEKGDIPEGYSVSREKKERFSLILESASTNQTSMYLCASSRRTGEMYNEQFFGPGTRLTVL.

The V and J genes are TRBV24-1 and TRBJ2-7, with a possible D match to TRBD2 (6 bases). Per germline, CDR1 KGHDR and CDR2 SFDVKD. The CDR3 runs to 15 residues. The V gene lost 3 bases and the J gene lost 0 bases, with 11 bases spanning the gap. CDR3 loop: CATSDRGRPSYEQYF. CDR3 coding DNA: TGTGCCACCAGTGATCGAGGGAGGCCCTCCTACGAGCAGTACTTC.

V usage is TRBV28 and J usage is TRBJ1-2, with 9 bases fitting TRBD1. This CDR3 is built from 14 residues. V trimming: 5 bases; J trimming: 4 bases; junction bases outside the gene matches: 5. The germline CDR1 and CDR2 sequences are MDHEN and SYDVKM. CDR3 in amino acids: CASSAGTGPYGYTF. The CDR3 DNA reads TGTGCCAGCAGTGCCGGGACAGGGCCCTATGGCTACACCTTC.

The V and J genes are TRBV11-1 and TRBJ2-7; D call uncertain. The germline V and J ends were trimmed by 1 base and 5 bases, with 3 bases remaining between them. Germline V gene lookup returns CDR1 SGHAT and CDR2 FQDESV (reference sequence). This CDR3 region has 11 residues. The DNA of the CDR3 is TGTGCCAGCAGCTTAGTCCACGAGCAGTACTTC. Protein sequence: CASSLVHEQYF.

This clone occurred once. This chain uses TRBV2 with TRBJ2-2; weak D call: TRBD1 (5 bases). Deletions cut 8 bases from V and 5 bases from J, with 18 bases between. The CDR3 has 15 amino acids. Germline V gives CDR1 SNHLY, CDR2 FYNNEI. The CDR3 DNA reads as TGTGCCAGCTCCTGGGGCAGCCCTAGGACCGGGGAGCTGTTTTTT. Translating gives CASSWGSPRTGELFF.

This chain links TRBV2 with TRBJ1-5; a possible D gene is TRBD1 (6 bases). V gave up 7 bases and J gave up 6 bases, with 13 bases separating them. Germline V gene data show CDR1 as SNHLY and CDR2 as FYNNEI. CDR3 size: 13 residues. In DNA form, the CDR3 reads TGTGCCAGCACCATCAGGGGATCTCAGCCCCAGCATTTT. Translated: CASTIRGSQPQHF.

This chain uses TRBV19 with TRBJ2-7; D might be TRBD1 or TRBD2, each matching 5 bases. CDR3 length: 13 residues. Trimming pared 5 bases from V and 4 bases from J, leaving 12 bases between. Germline CDR1 LNHDA, CDR2 SQIVND (reference sequence). The CDR3 loop is CASSQGAVYEQYF. DNA for the CDR3: TGTGCCAGTAGTCAGGGAGCGGTTTACGAGCAGTACTTC.

For this clone: The sample carries other DNA sequences with the same CDR3. The chain has TRBV14 and TRBJ2-3, with 7 nucleotides matching TRBD1. With 3 bases clipped from V and 1 base from J, the junction kept 7 bases outside the gene matches. This CDR3 region has 16 residues. Germline assignment: CDR1 SGHDN and CDR2 FVKESK. The CDR3: CASSQYRGRGTDTQYF. The CDR3 region has the DNA TGTGCCAGCAGCCAGTACAGGGGAAGGGGCACAGATACGCAGTATTTT.